This is a list of T cell receptor beta chains from one sample in a study of blood T cell repertoires in COVID-19. Libraries were prepared by immunoSEQ multiplex PCR; TCRdb keeps only in-frame clonotypes and omits some of them. The table has 180,000 or so clones, roughly 84% seen once; the top ten hold 10% to 15%. What was sequenced was PBMCs or T cells enriched from blood (not recorded which). The receptors originated from a woman aged 55-69 years who had recovered from COVID-19. Each CDR3 is given with its conserved first and last residue. The order of the fields is J gene, V gene, D gene, clone size, CDR3 protein, CDR3 DNA. The D gene is left open where the match is weak. Clone size, where shown, is once, few, many, or a class for clones that have expanded.

J: TRBJ1-5
V: TRBV19
D: -
size: -
CDR3: CASSGGDQPQHF
DNA: TGTGCCAGTAGTGGGGGGGATCAGCCCCAGCATTTT

J: TRBJ2-3
V: TRBV19
D: -
size: -
CDR3: CASSTESTDTQYF
DNA: TGTGCCAGTAGCACTGAGAGCACAGATACGCAGTATTTT

J: TRBJ2-5
V: TRBV4-1
D: -
size: -
CDR3: CASSQAGNQETQYF
DNA: TGCGCCAGCAGCCAAGCAGGAAACCAAGAGACCCAGTACTTC

J: TRBJ1-2
V: TRBV6-2/TRBV6-3
D: -
size: -
CDR3: CASSSYTGDLNYGYTF
DNA: TGTGCCAGCAGTTCCTACACGGGGGACCTTAACTATGGCTACACCTTC

J: TRBJ2-2
V: TRBV27
D: -
size: many
CDR3: CANSSSGELFF
DNA: TGTGCCAACTCTTCATCCGGGGAGCTGTTTTTT

J: TRBJ1-1
V: TRBV19
D: TRBD1
size: -
CDR3: CASSRQGPNTEAFF
DNA: TGTGCCAGTAGTAGACAGGGGCCGAACACTGAAGCTTTCTTT

J: TRBJ2-1
V: TRBV2
D: TRBD2
size: few
CDR3: CASRAETSLNEQFF
DNA: TGTGCCAGCCGCGCGGAGACTAGCCTCAATGAGCAGTTCTTC

J: TRBJ1-6
V: TRBV7-3
D: -
size: -
CDR3: CASSLELNSPLHF
DNA: TGTGCCAGCAGCTTAGAACTGAATTCACCCCTCCACTTT

J: TRBJ2-2
V: TRBV29-1
D: TRBD2
size: once
CDR3: CSVEGSGLAGATELFF
DNA: TGCAGCGTTGAAGGGTCCGGGCTAGCGGGGGCGACCGAGCTGTTTTTT

J: TRBJ2-1
V: TRBV20-1
D: TRBD2
size: -
CDR3: CSASSRLAGSYDEQFF
DNA: TGCAGTGCTAGTTCTCGCCTAGCGGGAAGCTACGATGAGCAGTTCTTC

J: TRBJ2-5
V: TRBV5-1
D: TRBD2
size: -
CDR3: CASSLEPSGTSETQYF
DNA: TGCGCCAGCAGCTTGGAACCTAGCGGGACCTCAGAGACCCAGTACTTC

J: TRBJ2-7
V: TRBV28
D: -
size: -
CDR3: CASRRHLYEQYF
DNA: TGTGCCAGCAGGAGACACCTCTACGAGCAGTACTTC

J: TRBJ2-5
V: TRBV7-3
D: TRBD2
size: -
CDR3: CASSQTTGLQETQYF
DNA: TGTGCCAGCAGTCAGACGACGGGACTACAAGAGACCCAGTACTTC

J: TRBJ2-3
V: TRBV2
D: TRBD2
size: -
CDR3: CASRSGTRGDTQYF
DNA: TGTGCCAGCAGATCCGGGACTAGGGGGGATACGCAGTATTTT

J: TRBJ1-1
V: TRBV3-1/TRBV3-2
D: -
size: -
CDR3: CASSQMGGRGTEAFF
DNA: TGTGCCAGCAGCCAAATGGGAGGGCGCGGCACTGAAGCTTTCTTT

J: TRBJ1-1
V: TRBV6-5
D: -
size: -
CDR3: CASSIGVSGTEAFF
DNA: TGTGCCAGCAGTATAGGGGTGAGCGGGACTGAAGCTTTCTTT

J: TRBJ1-5
V: TRBV5-1
D: TRBD1
size: -
CDR3: CASSPGTANQPQHF
DNA: TGCGCCAGCAGCCCCGGGACAGCTAATCAGCCCCAGCATTTT

J: TRBJ2-1
V: TRBV10-2
D: TRBD2
size: -
CDR3: CASSDPGLAGPNEQFF
DNA: TGCGCCAGCAGTGACCCGGGACTAGCGGGGCCGAATGAGCAGTTCTTC

J: TRBJ2-7
V: TRBV5-6
D: -
size: -
CDR3: CASSSTSQGKDEQYF
DNA: TGTGCCAGCAGCTCGACCTCCCAGGGGAAAGACGAGCAGTACTTC

J: TRBJ2-7
V: TRBV28
D: -
size: -
CDR3: CASSSPGIAGEQYF
DNA: TGTGCCAGCAGTTCCCCCGGAATAGCTGGCGAGCAGTACTTC

J: TRBJ1-3
V: TRBV7-9
D: -
size: -
CDR3: CASSLTAGPGNTIYF
DNA: TGTGCCAGCAGCTTAACGGCAGGGCCCGGAAACACCATATATTTT

J: TRBJ2-1
V: TRBV9
D: TRBD2
size: -
CDR3: CASSAGRSGGILDEQFF
DNA: TGTGCCAGCAGCGCCGGCCGTAGCGGGGGGATCCTCGATGAGCAGTTCTTC

J: TRBJ2-7
V: TRBV15
D: -
size: -
CDR3: CATSLSPHGGIYEQYF
DNA: TGTGCCACCAGCCTTAGTCCCCACGGCGGGATCTACGAGCAGTACTTC

J: TRBJ1-1
V: TRBV5-1
D: TRBD1
size: -
CDR3: CASSPDRAGTEAFF
DNA: TGCGCCAGCAGCCCGGACAGGGCGGGCACTGAAGCTTTCTTT

J: TRBJ1-5
V: TRBV28
D: -
size: -
CDR3: CASSLFDPGAARVPQHF
DNA: TGTGCCAGCAGTTTATTCGACCCAGGGGCCGCAAGGGTTCCCCAGCATTTT

J: TRBJ2-3
V: TRBV5-1
D: TRBD2
size: -
CDR3: CASNGGEPTDTQYF
DNA: TGCGCCAGCAACGGGGGGGAACCTACAGATACGCAGTATTTT

J: TRBJ2-1
V: TRBV19
D: TRBD1
size: -
CDR3: CASRMDRGGYNEQFF
DNA: TGTGCCAGTAGGATGGACAGGGGGGGTTACAATGAGCAGTTCTTC

J: TRBJ1-3
V: TRBV9
D: TRBD1
size: -
CDR3: CASRQGYSGNTIYF
DNA: TGTGCCAGCAGACAGGGGTACTCTGGAAACACCATATATTTT

J: TRBJ1-2
V: TRBV5-6
D: TRBD1
size: -
CDR3: CASSWDRANYGYTF
DNA: TGTGCCAGCAGCTGGGACAGAGCTAACTATGGCTACACCTTC

J: TRBJ2-1
V: TRBV28
D: TRBD2
size: -
CDR3: CASSSAGTSDYNEQFF
DNA: TGTGCCAGCAGTTCCGCCGGGACTAGCGACTACAATGAGCAGTTCTTC

J: TRBJ1-2
V: TRBV6-2/TRBV6-3
D: TRBD1
size: -
CDR3: CASSLGQEYGYTF
DNA: TGTGCCAGCAGCCTTGGACAGGAATATGGCTACACCTTC

J: TRBJ2-5
V: TRBV21-1
D: -
size: -
CDR3: CASSPPGRLTGSGETQYF
DNA: TGTGCCAGCAGCCCTCCCGGCCGTTTGACAGGGAGCGGCGAGACCCAGTACTTC

J: TRBJ1-2
V: TRBV30
D: -
size: -
CDR3: CAWSAPEGVRYGYTF
DNA: TGTGCCTGGAGTGCCCCCGAGGGGGTGAGGTATGGCTACACCTTC

J: TRBJ1-2
V: TRBV6-5
D: -
size: -
CDR3: CASTQGGGGYTF
DNA: TGTGCCAGCACCCAAGGGGGGGGCGGCTACACCTTC

J: TRBJ1-6
V: TRBV15
D: -
size: few
CDR3: CATSRVSGPPLHF
DNA: TGTGCCACCAGCAGAGTCTCAGGGCCACCCCTCCACTTT

J: TRBJ2-5
V: TRBV15
D: TRBD2
size: -
CDR3: CATSRGTSGRAGEETQYF
DNA: TGTGCCACCAGCAGAGGAACTAGCGGGAGGGCCGGTGAAGAGACCCAGTACTTC

J: TRBJ1-2
V: TRBV12-3/TRBV12-4
D: -
size: -
CDR3: CASSGQNYGYTF
DNA: TGTGCCAGCAGTGGACAGAACTATGGCTACACCTTC

J: TRBJ2-2
V: TRBV15
D: -
size: -
CDR3: CATSRDYPGELFF
DNA: TGTGCCACCAGCAGAGATTATCCCGGGGAGCTGTTTTTT

J: TRBJ1-1
V: TRBV18
D: -
size: -
CDR3: CASSPPGLQGFTEAFF
DNA: TGTGCCAGCTCACCACCGGGTTTGCAGGGGTTCACTGAAGCTTTCTTT

J: TRBJ2-5
V: TRBV27
D: -
size: -
CDR3: CASSLSGRQETQYF
DNA: TGTGCCAGCAGTTTATCGGGCAGGCAAGAGACCCAGTACTTC

J: TRBJ1-2
V: TRBV21-1
D: -
size: -
CDR3: CASSKWDGAIIYGYTF
DNA: TGTGCCAGCAGCAAATGGGATGGGGCAATAATCTATGGCTACACCTTC

J: TRBJ1-1
V: TRBV14
D: -
size: -
CDR3: CASSQDKKTGLRAFF
DNA: TGTGCCAGCAGCCAAGATAAAAAAACAGGGTTACGAGCTTTCTTT

J: TRBJ1-6
V: TRBV2
D: -
size: -
CDR3: CASRMGAVDSPLHF
DNA: TGTGCCAGCAGAATGGGGGCAGTCGATTCACCCCTCCACTTT

J: TRBJ2-7
V: TRBV18
D: -
size: -
CDR3: CASSPAGQPYEQYF
DNA: TGTGCCAGCTCACCTGCGGGACAGCCCTACGAGCAGTACTTC

J: TRBJ2-7
V: TRBV7-8
D: -
size: -
CDR3: CASSLMGGLGYEQYF
DNA: TGTGCCAGCAGCTTAATGGGCGGGTTAGGCTACGAGCAGTACTTC

J: TRBJ1-2
V: TRBV6-1
D: -
size: -
CDR3: CASSEGGLSYGYTF
DNA: TGTGCCAGCAGTGAAGGGGGGCTGAGTTATGGCTACACCTTC

J: TRBJ2-1
V: TRBV5-1
D: -
size: -
CDR3: CASTGGAGNEQFF
DNA: TGCGCCAGCACAGGAGGGGCGGGCAATGAGCAGTTCTTC